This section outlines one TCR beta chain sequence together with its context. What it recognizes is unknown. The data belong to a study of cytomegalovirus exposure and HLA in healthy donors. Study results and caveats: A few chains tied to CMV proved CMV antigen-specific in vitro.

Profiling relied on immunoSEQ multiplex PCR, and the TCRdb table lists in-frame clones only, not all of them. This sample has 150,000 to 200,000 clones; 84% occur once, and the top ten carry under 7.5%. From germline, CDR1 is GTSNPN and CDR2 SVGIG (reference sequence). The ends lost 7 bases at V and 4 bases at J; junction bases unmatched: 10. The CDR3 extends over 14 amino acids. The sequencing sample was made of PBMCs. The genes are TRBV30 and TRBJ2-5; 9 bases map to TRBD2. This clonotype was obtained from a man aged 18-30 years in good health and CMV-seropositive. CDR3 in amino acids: CASGVAGVGETQYF. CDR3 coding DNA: TGTGCCTCGGGGGTAGCGGGAGTCGGAGAGACCCAGTACTTC.